These 9 T cell receptor beta chains were sequenced from one sample in a study of blood T cell repertoires in COVID-19. Repertoires were generated with immunoSEQ multiplex PCR, while TCRdb's copy carries only in-frame clones and drops some. Of 90,000 to 140,000 clones in the sample, 81% are singletons; the top ten hold approximately 40%. The source material was peripheral blood. These receptors all stem from a man aged 80 or over with acute or convalescent COVID-19.

CDR3 DNA sequence: TGTGCCAGCTCATCCCTGACAGGCCTCTCTGGGGCCAACGTCCTGACTTTC. Translation gives CASSSLTGLSGANVLTF. The genes are TRBV18 and TRBJ2-6; possible D gene TRBD1, 6 bases. The CDR3 is made up of 17 amino acids. CDR1 and CDR2 from the germline V gene are KGHSH and LQKENI. Trimming removed 5 bases from V and 0 bases from J, with 14 bases in between. The whole variable domain, filled in from reference TRBV18 and TRBJ2-6, reads NAGVMQNPRHLVRRRGQEARLRCSPMKGHSHVYWYRQLPEEGLKFMVYLQKENIIDESGMPKERFSAEFPKEGPSILRIQQVVRGDSAAYFCASSSLTGLSGANVLTFGAGSRLTVL.

V gene TRBV2 combines with J gene TRBJ2-3; D perhaps matches TRBD2 (6 bases). Trimming removed 6 bases at V and 2 bases at J, with 9 bases between. Germline CDR1 SNHLY, CDR2 FYNNEI. This CDR3 spans 13 amino acids. Here the CDR3 DNA reads TGTGCCAGCAGGCGGGATGACACAGATACGCAGTATTTT. It codes for CASRRDDTDTQYF.

The chain employs TRBV7-9 and TRBJ1-1, with TRBD1 as a possible D gene (5 bases). Per germline, CDR1 SEHNR and CDR2 FQNEAQ (reference sequence). Deletions cut 1 base from V and 5 bases from J, with 17 bases between. This CDR3 has 16 amino acids. The CDR3 sequence is CASSLGDSRRGTEAFF. In DNA form, the CDR3 reads TGTGCCAGCAGCTTAGGGGACTCACGGAGAGGGACTGAAGCTTTCTTT.

V is TRBV5-8 and J is TRBJ2-7; D may be TRBD1 (5 bases). Per the germline V gene, CDR1 is SGHTS and CDR2 is YDEGEE. Deletions cut 1 base from V and 2 bases from J, with 13 bases between. The CDR3 extends over 15 amino acids. The CDR3 coding sequence is TGTGCCAGCAGCTTGACGACAAGGGGTACCTACGAGCAGTACTTC. It specifies CASSLTTRGTYEQYF.

The V gene is TRBV19, the J gene TRBJ1-5, with 7 bases lining up with TRBD1. The CDR3 has 13 amino acids. J gave up 5 bases and V 4 bases, and 2 bases lay outside the gene matches. Germline V lookup: CDR1 LNHDA, CDR2 SQIVND (reference sequence). CDR3 sequence reads: CASSTGGYQPQHF. CDR3 in DNA: TGTGCCAGTAGTACAGGGGGTTATCAGCCCCAGCATTTT.

The chain combines TRBV18 with TRBJ1-2, with 7 bases lining up with TRBD1. The V gene's germline CDR1 is KGHSH and CDR2 LQKENI. CDR3 length equals 16 residues. J lost 4 bases, V lost 3 bases, and 11 bases had no gene match. The CDR3 nucleotides read TGTGCCAGCTCACCGACCCGGGACAGTAATTCCTATGGCTACACCTTC. Its translation: CASSPTRDSNSYGYTF. Looking up the rest from reference TRBV18 and TRBJ1-2 gives the full variable domain: NAGVMQNPRHLVRRRGQEARLRCSPMKGHSHVYWYRQLPEEGLKFMVYLQKENIIDESGMPKERFSAEFPKEGPSILRIQQVVRGDSAAYFCASSPTRDSNSYGYTFGSGTRLTVV.

The V and J genes are TRBV19 and TRBJ1-2, with a tentative D call TRBD1 (6 bases). Germline CDR1 and CDR2: LNHDA and SQIVND (reference sequence). V dropped 4 bases and J dropped 2 bases, with 14 bases sitting between them. The CDR3 totals 15 residues. CDR3 region: CASSTNRVANYGYTF. The CDR3 region has the DNA TGTGCCAGTAGTACTAACAGGGTGGCAAACTATGGCTACACCTTC.

The chain's CDR3 is CASSQSTGTTDTQYF. For the CDR3, the DNA is TGCGCCAGCAGTCAGAGCACAGGGACCACAGATACGCAGTATTTT. The chain employs TRBV5-1 and TRBJ2-3; TRBD1 is a possible D gene (6 bases). V gave up 5 bases and J gave up 2 bases, with 15 bases separating them. The CDR3 loop spans 15 amino acids. Germline-derived CDR1 and CDR2 are SGHRS and YFSETQ. The full variable domain, completed using reference TRBV5-1 and TRBJ2-3, is KAGVTQTPRYLIKTRGQQVTLSCSPISGHRSVSWYQQTPGQGLQFLFEYFSETQRNKGNFPGRFSGRQFSNSRSEMNVSTLELGDSALYLCASSQSTGTTDTQYFGPGTRLTVL.

The chain employs TRBV30 and TRBJ1-4, with D tentatively TRBD1 (6 bases). The V and J ends lost 1 base and 4 bases respectively, with 13 bases between them. Germline lookup yields CDR1 GTSNPN and CDR2 SVGIG (reference sequence). The CDR3 spans 15 residues. Here the CDR3 DNA reads TGTGCCTGGAGTGCGACGGACAGCCTTAATGAAAAACTGTTTTTT. This codes for CAWSATDSLNEKLFF.